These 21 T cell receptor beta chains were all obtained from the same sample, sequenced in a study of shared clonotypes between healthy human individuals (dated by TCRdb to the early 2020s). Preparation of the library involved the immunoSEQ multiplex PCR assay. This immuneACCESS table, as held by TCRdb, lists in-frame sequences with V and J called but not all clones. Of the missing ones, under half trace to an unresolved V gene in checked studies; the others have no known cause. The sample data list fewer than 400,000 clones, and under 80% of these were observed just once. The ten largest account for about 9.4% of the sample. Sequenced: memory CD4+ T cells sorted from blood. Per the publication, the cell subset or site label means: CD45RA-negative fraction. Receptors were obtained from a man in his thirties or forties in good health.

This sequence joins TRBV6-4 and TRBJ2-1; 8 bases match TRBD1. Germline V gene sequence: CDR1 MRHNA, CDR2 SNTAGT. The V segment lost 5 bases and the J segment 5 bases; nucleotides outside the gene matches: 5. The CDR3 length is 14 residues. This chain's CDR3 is CASSPGQANNEQFF. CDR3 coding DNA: TGTGCCAGCAGTCCGGGACAGGCCAACAATGAGCAGTTCTTC.

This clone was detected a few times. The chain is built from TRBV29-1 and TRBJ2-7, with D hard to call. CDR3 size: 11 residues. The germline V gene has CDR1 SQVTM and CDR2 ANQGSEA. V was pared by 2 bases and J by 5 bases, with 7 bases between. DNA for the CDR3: TGCAGCGTTGAAACGGGCCACGAGCAGTACTTC. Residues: CSVETGHEQYF.

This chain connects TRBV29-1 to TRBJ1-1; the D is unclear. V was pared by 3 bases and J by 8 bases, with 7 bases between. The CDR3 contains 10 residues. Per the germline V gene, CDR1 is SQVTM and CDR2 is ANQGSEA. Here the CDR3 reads CSVEIGEAFF. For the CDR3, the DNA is TGCAGCGTTGAGATAGGGGAAGCTTTCTTT.

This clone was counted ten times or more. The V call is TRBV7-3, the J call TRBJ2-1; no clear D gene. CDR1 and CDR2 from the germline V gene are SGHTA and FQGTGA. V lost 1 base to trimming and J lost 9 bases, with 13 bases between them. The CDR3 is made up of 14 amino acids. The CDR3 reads CASSLSAWATEQFF. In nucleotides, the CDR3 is TGTGCCAGCAGCTTAAGCGCCTGGGCGACTGAGCAGTTCTTC.

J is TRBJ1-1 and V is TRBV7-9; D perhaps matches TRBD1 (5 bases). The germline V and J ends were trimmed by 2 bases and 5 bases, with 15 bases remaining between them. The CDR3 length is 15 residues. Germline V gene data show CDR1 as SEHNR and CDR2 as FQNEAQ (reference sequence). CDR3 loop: CASSLYIAGVTEAFF. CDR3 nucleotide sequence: TGTGCCAGCAGCTTATATATTGCGGGGGTTACTGAAGCTTTCTTT.

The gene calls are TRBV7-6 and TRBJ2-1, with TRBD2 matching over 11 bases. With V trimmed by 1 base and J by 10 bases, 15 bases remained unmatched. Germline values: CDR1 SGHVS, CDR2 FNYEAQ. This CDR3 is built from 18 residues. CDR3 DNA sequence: TGTGCCAGCAGCTTAGAAGTGGATGGTAGCGGGAGGGCCGGAGAGCAGTTCTTC. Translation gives CASSLEVDGSGRAGEQFF.

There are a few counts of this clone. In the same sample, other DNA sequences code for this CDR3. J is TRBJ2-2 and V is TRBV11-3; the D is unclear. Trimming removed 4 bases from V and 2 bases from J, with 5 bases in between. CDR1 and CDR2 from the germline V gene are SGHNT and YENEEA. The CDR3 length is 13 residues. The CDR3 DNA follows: TGTGCCAGCAGCTCCACAAACACCGGGGAGCTGTTTTTT. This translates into CASSSTNTGELFF.

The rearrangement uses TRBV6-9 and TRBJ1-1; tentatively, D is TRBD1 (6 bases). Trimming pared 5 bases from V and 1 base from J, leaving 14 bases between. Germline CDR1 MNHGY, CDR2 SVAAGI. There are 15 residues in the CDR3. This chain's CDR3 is CASSNRHRANTEAFF. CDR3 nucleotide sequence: TGTGCCAGCAGTAATCGGCACAGGGCGAACACTGAAGCTTTCTTT.

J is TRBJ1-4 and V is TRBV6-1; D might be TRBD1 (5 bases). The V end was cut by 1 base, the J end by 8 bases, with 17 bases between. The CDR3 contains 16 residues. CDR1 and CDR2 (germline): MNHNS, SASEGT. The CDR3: CASSEVTGSVGEKLFF. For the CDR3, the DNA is TGTGCCAGCAGTGAAGTTACAGGTTCCGTCGGCGAAAAACTGTTTTTT.

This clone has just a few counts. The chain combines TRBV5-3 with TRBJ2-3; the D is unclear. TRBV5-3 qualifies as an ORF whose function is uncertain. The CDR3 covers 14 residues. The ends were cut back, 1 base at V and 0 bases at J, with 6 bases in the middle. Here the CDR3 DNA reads TGTGCCAGAAGCTTGCCGACAAGCACAGATACGCAGTATTTT. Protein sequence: CARSLPTSTDTQYF.

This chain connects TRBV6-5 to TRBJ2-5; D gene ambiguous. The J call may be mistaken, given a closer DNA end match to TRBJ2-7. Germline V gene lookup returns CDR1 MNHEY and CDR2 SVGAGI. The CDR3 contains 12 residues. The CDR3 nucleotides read TGTGCCAGCAAGGGTATTGGTTACGAGCAGTACTTC. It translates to CASKGIGYEQYF.

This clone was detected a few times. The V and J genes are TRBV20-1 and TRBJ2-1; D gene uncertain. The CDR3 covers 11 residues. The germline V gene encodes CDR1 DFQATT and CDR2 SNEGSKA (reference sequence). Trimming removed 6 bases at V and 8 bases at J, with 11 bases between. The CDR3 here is CSARRSDEQFF. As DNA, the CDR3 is TGCAGTGCAAGGAGAAGCGATGAGCAGTTCTTC.

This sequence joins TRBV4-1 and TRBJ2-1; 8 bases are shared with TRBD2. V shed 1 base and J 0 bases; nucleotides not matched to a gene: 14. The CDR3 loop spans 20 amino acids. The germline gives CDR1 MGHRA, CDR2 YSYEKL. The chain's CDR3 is CASSQGGVSSGSSSYNEQFF. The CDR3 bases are TGCGCCAGCAGCCAAGGGGGGGTATCAAGCGGGAGCAGCTCCTACAATGAGCAGTTCTTC.

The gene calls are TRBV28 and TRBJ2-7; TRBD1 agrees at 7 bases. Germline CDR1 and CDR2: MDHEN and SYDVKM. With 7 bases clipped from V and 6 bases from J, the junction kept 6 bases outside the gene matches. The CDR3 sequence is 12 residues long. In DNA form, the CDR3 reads TGTGCCAGCACAGGGGGAAACTTCGAGCAGTACTTC. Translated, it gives CASTGGNFEQYF.

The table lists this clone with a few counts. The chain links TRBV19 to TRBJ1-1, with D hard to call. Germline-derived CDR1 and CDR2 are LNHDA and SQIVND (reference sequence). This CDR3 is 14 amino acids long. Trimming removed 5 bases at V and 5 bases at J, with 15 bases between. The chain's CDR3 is CASSGRSVWTEAFF. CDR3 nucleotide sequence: TGTGCCAGTAGTGGTCGTAGTGTTTGGACTGAAGCTTTCTTT.

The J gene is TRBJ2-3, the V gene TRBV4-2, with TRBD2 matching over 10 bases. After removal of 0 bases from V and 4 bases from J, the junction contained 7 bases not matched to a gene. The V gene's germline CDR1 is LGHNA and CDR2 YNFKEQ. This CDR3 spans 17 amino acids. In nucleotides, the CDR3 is TGTGCCAGCAGCCAAGAACCGACTAGCGGGTACCCAGATACGCAGTATTTT. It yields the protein CASSQEPTSGYPDTQYF.

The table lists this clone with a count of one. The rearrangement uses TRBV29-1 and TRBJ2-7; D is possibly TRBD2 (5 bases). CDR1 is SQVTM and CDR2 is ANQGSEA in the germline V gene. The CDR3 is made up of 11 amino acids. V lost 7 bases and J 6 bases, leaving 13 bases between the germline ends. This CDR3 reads CSASLAREQYF. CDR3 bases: TGCAGCGCCTCGCTAGCCCGCGAGCAGTACTTC.

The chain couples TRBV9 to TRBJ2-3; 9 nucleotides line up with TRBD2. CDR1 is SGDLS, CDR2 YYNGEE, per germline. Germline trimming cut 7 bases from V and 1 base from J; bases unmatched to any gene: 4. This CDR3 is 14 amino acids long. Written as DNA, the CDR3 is TGTGCCAGCGGTTTAGCGGGAGGCACAGATACGCAGTATTTT. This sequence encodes CASGLAGGTDTQYF.

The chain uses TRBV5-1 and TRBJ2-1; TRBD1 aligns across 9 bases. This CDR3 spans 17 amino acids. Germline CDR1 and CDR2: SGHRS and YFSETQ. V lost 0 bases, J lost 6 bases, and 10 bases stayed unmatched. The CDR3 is CASSLAWGTGNPNEQFF. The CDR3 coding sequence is TGCGCCAGCAGCTTGGCCTGGGGGACAGGGAATCCCAATGAGCAGTTCTTC.

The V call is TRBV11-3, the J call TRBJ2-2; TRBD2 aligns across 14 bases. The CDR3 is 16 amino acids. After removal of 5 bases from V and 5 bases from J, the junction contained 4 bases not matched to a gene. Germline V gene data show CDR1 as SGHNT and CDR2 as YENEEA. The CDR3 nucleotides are TGTGCCAGCAGCCGGGGACTAGCGGGAGTAACCGGGGAGCTGTTTTTT. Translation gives CASSRGLAGVTGELFF.

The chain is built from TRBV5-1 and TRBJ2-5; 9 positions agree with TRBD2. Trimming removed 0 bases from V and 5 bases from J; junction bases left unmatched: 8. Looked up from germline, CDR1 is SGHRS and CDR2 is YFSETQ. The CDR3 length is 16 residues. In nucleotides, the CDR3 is TGCGCCAGCAGCTTGGGACCATTAGCGGGAGAGGAGACCCAGTACTTC. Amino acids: CASSLGPLAGEETQYF. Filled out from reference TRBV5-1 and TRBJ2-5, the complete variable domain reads KAGVTQTPRYLIKTRGQQVTLSCSPISGHRSVSWYQQTPGQGLQFLFEYFSETQRNKGNFPGRFSGRQFSNSRSEMNVSTLELGDSALYLCASSLGPLAGEETQYFGPGTRLLVL.